Shown below are 14 T cell receptor beta chains from a single sample sequenced in a study of OX40 agonist ivuxolimab in advanced cancers. Sequencing used immunoSEQ multiplex PCR; TCRdb keeps in-frame clones, though not all of them. The table lists about 82,000 clones, approximately 92% of them singletons. The sequencing here drew on CD4+ or CD8+ T cells sorted from blood, taken in a trial of the OX40 agonist ivuxolimab. The receptor set was obtained from an adult with an advanced solid tumor such as melanoma, head and neck, liver or kidney cancer.

This chain connects TRBV5-4 to TRBJ2-1; possibly TRBD1 for D (5 bases). CDR1 is SGHNT and CDR2 is YYREEE in the germline V gene (reference sequence). V lost 6 bases to trimming and J lost 7 bases, with 17 bases between them. The CDR3 length is 14 residues. The CDR3 region has the DNA TGTGCCAGCAACCCCGTTGGGGCTGAAAATGAGCAGTTCTTC. As protein: CASNPVGAENEQFF.

The rearrangement joins TRBV6-5 to TRBJ1-4; 7 bases map to TRBD1. Germline V lookup: CDR1 MNHEY, CDR2 SVGAGI. This CDR3 comprises 16 residues. Losses at the gene ends were 5 bases for V and 6 bases for J; bases not matched to a gene: 12. The CDR3 sequence is CASSNFRQGGDEKLFF. The CDR3, as DNA: TGTGCCAGCAGTAACTTCAGACAGGGTGGGGATGAAAAACTGTTTTTT.

V and J are TRBV19 and TRBJ2-2; 8 nucleotides line up with TRBD2. Trimming cost V 0 bases and J 0 bases; bases outside gene matches: 0. This CDR3 spans 16 amino acids. Germline CDR1 is LNHDA and CDR2 is SQIVND (reference sequence). CDR3 bases: TGTGCCAGTAGTATAGAAGCGGGGGCGAACACCGGGGAGCTGTTTTTT. Its protein product is CASSIEAGANTGELFF.

The V gene is TRBV5-1, the J gene TRBJ2-7; 7 bases are shared with TRBD1. V lost 4 bases to trimming and J lost 3 bases; unmatched junction nucleotides: 10. The length of the CDR3 is 15 residues. CDR1 and CDR2 from the germline V gene are SGHRS and YFSETQ. CDR3 sequence: CASSLLTGTVYEQYF. CDR3 nucleotides: TGCGCCAGCAGCCTCCTAACCGGGACAGTCTACGAGCAGTACTTC.

The V call is TRBV11-2, the J call TRBJ1-3; D gene unclear. CDR1 and CDR2 from the germline V gene are SGHAT and FQNNGV. The CDR3 has 14 amino acids. Between the trimmed V and J ends, which lost 0 bases and 0 bases, there was a span of 3 bases. The CDR3 is CASSLDNSGNTIYF. The DNA for the CDR3 is TGTGCCAGCAGCTTAGACAACTCTGGAAACACCATATATTTT.

The chain combines TRBV5-1 with TRBJ1-4; tentatively, D is TRBD1 (5 bases). Germline V CDR1 and CDR2: SGHRS, YFSETQ. Trimming shortened V by 4 bases and J by 9 bases, and 16 bases separated the two germline ends. The CDR3 is made up of 14 amino acids. In nucleotides, the CDR3 is TGCGCCAGCAGCCCGAGTGAGTCAGGGAAAAAACTGTTTTTT. Residues: CASSPSESGKKLFF. Filled out from reference TRBV5-1 and TRBJ1-4, the complete variable domain reads KAGVTQTPRYLIKTRGQQVTLSCSPISGHRSVSWYQQTPGQGLQFLFEYFSETQRNKGNFPGRFSGRQFSNSRSEMNVSTLELGDSALYLCASSPSESGKKLFFGSGTQLSVL.

This clone appeared once. The chain recombines TRBV10-3 with TRBJ2-2, with 7 bases identical to TRBD2. V shed 7 bases and J 1 base; nucleotides not matched to a gene: 3. CDR1 and CDR2 (germline): ENHRY, SYGVKD. This CDR3 is built from 14 residues. CDR3 nucleotides: TGTGCCATCATGCTAGCGGTGAACACCGGGGAGCTGTTTTTT. Translation: CAIMLAVNTGELFF.

The chain uses TRBV10-3 and TRBJ2-7; 7 positions agree with TRBD2. Trimming took 2 bases from V and 0 from J; bases not matched to a gene: 13. The CDR3 runs 18 residues. CDR1 and CDR2 from the germline V gene are ENHRY and SYGVKD. The CDR3 here is CAISETLSVGGSSYEQYF. The DNA for the CDR3 is TGTGCCATCAGTGAGACCCTCTCAGTGGGGGGGAGCTCCTACGAGCAGTACTTC.

V gene TRBV5-8 combines with J gene TRBJ2-1, with 8 bases identical to TRBD2. Germline lookup yields CDR1 SGHTS and CDR2 YDEGEE. The V gene end was trimmed by 1 base and the J gene end by 4 bases; junction bases not matched to a gene: 7. The CDR3 contains 16 residues. CDR3 DNA sequence: TGTGCCAGCAGCTTGTCGTGGGCTAGCGGGTACAATGAGCAGTTCTTC. This gives the protein CASSLSWASGYNEQFF. Together with reference TRBV5-8 and TRBJ2-1, the CDR3 gives the full variable domain: EAGVTQSPTHLIKTRGQQATLRCSPISGHTSVYWYQQALGLGLQFLLWYDEGEERNRGNFPPRFSGRQFPNYSSELNVNALELEDSALYLCASSLSWASGYNEQFFGPGTRLTVL.

The chain carries TRBV15 and TRBJ1-5; no reliable D call. Trimming stripped 1 base from V and 0 bases from J, with 10 bases between. The V gene's germline CDR1 is LNHNV and CDR2 YYDKDF (reference sequence). The CDR3 runs 16 residues. For the CDR3, the DNA is TGTGCCACCAGCAGAGCGGCGCAGGTTAGCAATCAGCCCCAGCATTTT. Translated, it gives CATSRAAQVSNQPQHF.

The rearrangement links TRBV10-2 to TRBJ2-2, with TRBD2 matching 13 bases. This CDR3 spans 17 amino acids. V shed 2 bases, J shed 2 bases, and the junction held 2 bases outside the gene matches. From germline, CDR1 is WSHSY and CDR2 SAAADI. The CDR3 bases are TGCGCCAGCAGTGAGACTAGCGGGAGGGTTAACACCGGGGAGCTGTTTTTT. Translated: CASSETSGRVNTGELFF.

The rearrangement links TRBV6-1 to TRBJ2-1; perhaps D is TRBD1 or TRBD2 (5 bases each). The CDR3 is 13 residues long. CDR1 and CDR2 from the germline V gene are MNHNS and SASEGT. Trimming removed 8 bases at V and 4 bases at J, with 12 bases between. The DNA for the CDR3 is TGTGCCAGCGGGGGAAAAGCTTACAATGAGCAGTTCTTC. Amino acids: CASGGKAYNEQFF.

The CDR3: CAINGQGKNTIYF. Here the CDR3 DNA reads TGTGCCATCAACGGACAGGGGAAAAACACCATATATTTT. The chain joins TRBV10-3 to TRBJ1-3, with 9 bases that match TRBD1. Trimming at V came to 7 bases and at J to 6 bases, leaving 4 bases not matched to a gene. Germline CDR1 and CDR2: ENHRY and SYGVKD. The CDR3 is made up of 13 amino acids.

J is TRBJ2-2 and V is TRBV18; tentatively, D is TRBD1 (5 bases). CDR1 and CDR2 from the germline V gene are KGHSH and LQKENI. V lost 1 base and J lost 2, with 8 bases in between. The CDR3 runs to 15 residues. CDR3 sequence reads: CASSPQGPNTGELFF. CDR3 nucleotides: TGTGCCAGCTCACCACAGGGGCCTAACACCGGGGAGCTGTTTTTT.